The clone carrying this T cell receptor beta chain was seen a few times. Some clones are missing from TCRdb's copy, which holds only in-frame ones; the method was immunoSEQ multiplex PCR. The data show approximately 580,000 clones, about four fifths seen once. The entry originates in a study of shared T cell receptors in the human thymus. Per germline, CDR1 SGHAT and CDR2 FQNNGV. The CDR3 covers 16 residues. The V gene lost 5 bases and the J gene lost 0 bases, with 17 bases spanning the gap. The same specimen was also included in a second study, on human thymus T cells. This second report adds: In corrective heart surgery, resections were taken, and these provided the thymus tissue. V and J genes seemed to be used with bias in thymic and blood repertoires. Unrelated individuals reportedly shared highly overlapping thymic TCR repertoires.

The material sequenced was thymocytes. V usage is TRBV11-2 and J usage is TRBJ2-7, with D maybe TRBD1 (6 bases). The sequence came from a boy under three years old with a congenital heart defect. CDR3 in DNA: TGTGCCAGCAGCCCCCGGGCCCAGGGGAGCTCCTACGAGCAGTACTTC. This encodes CASSPRAQGSSYEQYF.